This T cell receptor (beta chain) was sequenced during a study of T cell responses to AZD1222 COVID-19 vaccine. General study points: Only 6 or 7 individuals given AZD1222 were seropositive at baseline. Donors were largely white British and mainly female; clonal diversity was possibly underestimated. Unmutated regions of variants are reportedly targeted by nearly half of spike-specific TCRs.

The repertoire was sequenced with immunoSEQ multiplex PCR; TCRdb's copy has only in-frame clones and lacks some. The sample consists of approximately 150,000 clones, 92% of them appearing once. As to this clone: The antigen is not known.

The receptor was derived from an adult in good health. Sequenced here: peripheral blood, sampled on day 0 of MenACWY control vaccination.

The CDR3 DNA follows: TGTGCCAGCAGTAGGGACAGACTGAACACTGAAGCTTTCTTT. This encodes CASSRDRLNTEAFF. The J gene is TRBJ1-1, the V gene TRBV28; TRBD1 matches at 7 bases. This CDR3 is 14 amino acids long. The germline V gene has CDR1 MDHEN and CDR2 SYDVKM. Trimming cost V 5 bases and J 0 bases; bases outside gene matches: 3.